This T cell receptor beta chain was observed in a study of patients and donors after allogeneic stem cell transplantation. TCRdb ran MiXCR on the RT-PCR reads and lists one entry per CDR3 protein. The sample consists of some 230,000 distinct CDR3 sequences, around 14% of them appearing once. The V gene's germline CDR1 is LGHDT and CDR2 YNNKEL (reference sequence). The CDR3 spans 14 residues. V gave up 0 bases and J gave up 7 bases; unmatched junction bases: 5. The sequence was collected from a human donor who was either an allogeneic HSCT recipient or a stem cell or donor lymphocyte infusion donor (not recorded which). It is not recorded whose cells these are; they may come from a transplant donor. The sample was blood, either unsorted or a sorted T cell fraction (not recorded which). V gene TRBV3-1 combines with J gene TRBJ1-1, with 7 positions matching TRBD1. As DNA, the CDR3 is TGTGCCAGCAGCCAAGATCTAAGGGGGCTTGAAGCTTTCTTT. Translated: CASSQDLRGLEAFF.